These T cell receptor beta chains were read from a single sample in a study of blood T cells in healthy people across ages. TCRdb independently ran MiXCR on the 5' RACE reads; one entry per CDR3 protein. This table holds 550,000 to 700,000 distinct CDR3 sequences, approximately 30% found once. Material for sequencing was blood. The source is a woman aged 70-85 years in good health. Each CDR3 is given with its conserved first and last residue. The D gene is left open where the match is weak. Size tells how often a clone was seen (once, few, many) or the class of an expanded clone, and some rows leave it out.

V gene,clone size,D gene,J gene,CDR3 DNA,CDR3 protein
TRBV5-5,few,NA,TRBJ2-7,TGTGCCAGCAGCCTGCAGGGAGGCTACTACGAGCAGTACTTC,CASSLQGGYYEQYF
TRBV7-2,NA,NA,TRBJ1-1,TGTGCCAGCAGCTTAATATACCAGGGCACTGAAGCTTTCTTT,CASSLIYQGTEAFF
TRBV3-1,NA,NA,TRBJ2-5,TGTGCCAGCAGCCGTTCGGAACTGTACTTC,CASSRSELYF
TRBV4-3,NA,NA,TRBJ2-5,TGCGCCAGCAGCCAAGATTATAGGGAGAGGCGGGAGACCCAGTACTTC,CASSQDYRERRETQYF
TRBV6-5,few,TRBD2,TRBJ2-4,TGTGCCAGCAGTCAACATAGCGGGGGCGGCAAAAACATTCAGTACTTC,CASSQHSGGGKNIQYF
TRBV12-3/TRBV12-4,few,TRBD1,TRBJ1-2,TGTGCCAGCAGGGTCGGGACAGGGGTTAACTATGGCTACACCTTC,CASRVGTGVNYGYTF
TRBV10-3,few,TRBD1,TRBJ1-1,TGTGCCATCACCAGCGGACAGGGGAACACTGAAGCTTTCTTT,CAITSGQGNTEAFF
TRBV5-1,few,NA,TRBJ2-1,TGCGCCAGCAGCTTGTGGCAGTACAATGAGCAGTTCTTC,CASSLWQYNEQFF
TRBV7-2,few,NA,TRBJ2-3,TGTGCCAGCTTGCGTGCCCTTAGCACAGATACGCAGTATTTT,CASLRALSTDTQYF
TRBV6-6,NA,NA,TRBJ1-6,TGTGCCAGCAGTTCACTCAGGGGAGAGTCACCCCTCCACTTT,CASSSLRGESPLHF
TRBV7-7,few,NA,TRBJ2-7,TGTGCTAGCAGCTTAAGTCCAGGGCCCTACGAGCAGTACTTC,CASSLSPGPYEQYF
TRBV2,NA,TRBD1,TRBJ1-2,TGTGCCAGCAGTGAAGAGACAGGGGTCGGGTCTGGCTACACCTTC,CASSEETGVGSGYTF
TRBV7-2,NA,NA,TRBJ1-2,TGTGCCAGCAGCGAACAGGGATTTGGCTACACCTTC,CASSEQGFGYTF
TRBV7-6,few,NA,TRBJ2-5,TGTGCCAGCAGCTTAGGTGGGGAGCAAGAGACCCAGTACTTC,CASSLGGEQETQYF
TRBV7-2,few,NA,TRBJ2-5,TGTGCCAGCAGCTTAGATGGTCAGGGTCTAGTTCGAGAGACCCAGTACTTC,CASSLDGQGLVRETQYF
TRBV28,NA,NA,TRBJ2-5,TGTGCCAGCAGTTTCCCAGGTCGGGGACAAGAGACCCAGTACTTC,CASSFPGRGQETQYF
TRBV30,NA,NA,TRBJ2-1,TGTGCCTGGAGCCCTTCAGCGGACAATGAGCAGTTCTTC,CAWSPSADNEQFF
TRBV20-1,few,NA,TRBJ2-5,TGCAGTGCTAAGGAATTAGAGACCCAGTACTTC,CSAKELETQYF
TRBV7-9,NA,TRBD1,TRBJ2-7,TGTGCCAGCAGTGTCGTCCCGGGACAGTCCTACGAGCAGTACTTC,CASSVVPGQSYEQYF
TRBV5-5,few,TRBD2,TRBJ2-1,TGTGCCAGCAGCCGGAGGGGAACTAGCGGGGGTTACAATGAGCAGTTCTTC,CASSRRGTSGGYNEQFF
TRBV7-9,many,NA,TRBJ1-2,TGTGCCAGCAGCTTAGTCCAGAGCTATGGCTACACCTTC,CASSLVQSYGYTF
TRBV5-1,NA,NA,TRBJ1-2,TGCGCCAGCAGCTACGGGGCTACGTCCGGCTACACCTTC,CASSYGATSGYTF
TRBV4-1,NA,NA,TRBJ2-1,TGCGCCAGCAGCCCAGGGGATGATAACAATGAGCAGTTCTTC,CASSPGDDNNEQFF
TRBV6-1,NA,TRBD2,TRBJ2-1,TGTGCCAGCAGTGCCGGAGCGGGGGGCAACTACAATGAGCAGTTCTTC,CASSAGAGGNYNEQFF
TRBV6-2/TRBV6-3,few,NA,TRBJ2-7,TGTGCCAGCAGTCAAAGCTCCTACGGGCAGTACTTC,CASSQSSYGQYF
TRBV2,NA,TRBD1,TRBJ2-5,TGTGCCAGCACCGGACAGGGCTTTGAAGAGACCCAGTACTTC,CASTGQGFEETQYF
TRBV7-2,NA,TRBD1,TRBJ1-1,TGTGCCAGCAGCCTAACAGGACAGGGAGCTCAAGCTTTCTTT,CASSLTGQGAQAFF
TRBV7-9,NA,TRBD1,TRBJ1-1,TGTGCCAGCAGCTTAGATGACAGGGTAGCGCGAGCTTTCTTT,CASSLDDRVARAFF
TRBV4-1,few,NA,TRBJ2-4,TGCGCCAGCAGCCAAGATAATAGAAACATTCAGTACTTC,CASSQDNRNIQYF
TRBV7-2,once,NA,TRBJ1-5,TGTGCCAGCAGCTTAGTAGGGGGGTTGAGCCAGCCCCAGCATTTT,CASSLVGGLSQPQHF
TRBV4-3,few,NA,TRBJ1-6,TGCGCCAGCAGCCAAGACGCACGGAACTATAATTCACCCCTCCACTTT,CASSQDARNYNSPLHF
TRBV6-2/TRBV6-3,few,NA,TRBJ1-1,TGTGCCACCCCTCTTTGGGGGAGGGGATTAATGAACACTGAAGCTTTCTTT,CATPLWGRGLMNTEAFF
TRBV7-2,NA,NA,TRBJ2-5,TGTGCCAGCTCAGAATATGGAGGCTCCCAAGAGACCCAGTACTTC,CASSEYGGSQETQYF
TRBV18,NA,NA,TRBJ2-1,TGTGCCAGCTCACCAAAACAGGGATCTGAGCAGTTCTTC,CASSPKQGSEQFF
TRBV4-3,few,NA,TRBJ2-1,TGCGCCAGCAGCTACTGGGCGGATGACCTTAATAATGAGCAGTTCTTC,CASSYWADDLNNEQFF
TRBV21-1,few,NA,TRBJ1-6,TGTGCCGGGGCCAGGGATGGTAATTCACCCCTCCACTTT,CAGARDGNSPLHF
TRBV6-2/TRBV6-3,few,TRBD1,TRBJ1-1,TGTGCCAGCAGTTACCAGGTCGGTACAGGGGAAAGCTGGATGAACACTGAAGCTTTCTTT,CASSYQVGTGESWMNTEAFF
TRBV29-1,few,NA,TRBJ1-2,TGCAGCGTTGAGGCCACAGGTCAGAACTATGGCTACACCTTC,CSVEATGQNYGYTF
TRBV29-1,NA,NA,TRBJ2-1,TGCAGCGCTAGGGTCTACAATGAGCAGTTCTTC,CSARVYNEQFF
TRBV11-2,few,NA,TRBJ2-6,TGTGCCAGCAGCTTAGAGGGCGGTACTTTCCCGTCTGGGGCCAACGTCCTGACTTTC,CASSLEGGTFPSGANVLTF
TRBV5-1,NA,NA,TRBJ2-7,TGCGCCAGCAGCGGTGGCCCTTCTAGCTCCTACGAGCAGTACTTC,CASSGGPSSSYEQYF
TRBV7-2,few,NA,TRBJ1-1,TGTGCCAGCAGCTCCCGAAAGGACTCCCCCTACGAAGCTTTCTTT,CASSSRKDSPYEAFF
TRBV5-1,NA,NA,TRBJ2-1,TGCGCCAGCGTTCCGACTACCCACAATGAGCAGTTCTTC,CASVPTTHNEQFF
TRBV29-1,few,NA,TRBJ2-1,TGCAGCGTTGACAGGGGCAATGAGCGGTTCTTC,CSVDRGNERFF
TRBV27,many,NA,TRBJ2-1,TGTGCCAGCAAACGGGGGAGCTCCTACAATGAGCAGTTCTTC,CASKRGSSYNEQFF
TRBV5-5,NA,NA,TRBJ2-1,TGTGCCAGCAGCTTCTCATCCCGGGACGGCAATGAGCAGTTCTTC,CASSFSSRDGNEQFF
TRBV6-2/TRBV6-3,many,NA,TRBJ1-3,TGTGCCAGCACCTACTCTGGAAACACCATATATTTT,CASTYSGNTIYF
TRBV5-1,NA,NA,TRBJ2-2,TGCGCCAGCATCATACAGGGCCGCATCAACACCGGGGAGCTATTTTTT,CASIIQGRINTGELFF
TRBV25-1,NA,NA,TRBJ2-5,TGTGCCAGCACCGCGGCTCCGGGACAAAACGTTGCGGACGGTTTAGAGACCCAGTACTTC,CASTAAPGQNVADGLETQYF
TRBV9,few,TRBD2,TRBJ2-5,TGTGCCAGCAGCGTAGAAGCGGGGGTTCGGCAAGAGACCCAGTACTTC,CASSVEAGVRQETQYF
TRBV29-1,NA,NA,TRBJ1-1,TGCAGCGTTGTAGGGTTGTGGGAGTGGACTGAAGCTTTCTTT,CSVVGLWEWTEAFF
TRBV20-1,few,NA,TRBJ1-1,TGCAGTGCTAGAGATGGGACGGGGAGCACTGAAGCTTTCTTT,CSARDGTGSTEAFF
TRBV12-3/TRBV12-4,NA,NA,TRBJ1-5,TGTGCCAGCAGTTATTCCCGAGGGCGGAATCAGCCCCAGCATTTT,CASSYSRGRNQPQHF
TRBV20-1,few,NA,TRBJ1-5,TGCAGTGCTAGAGATACCGGGGGAGGCCGAAATCAGCCCCAGCATTTT,CSARDTGGGRNQPQHF